This T cell receptor beta chain was found in a study of CXCR3-negative and CXCR3-positive naive CD8 T cells. Study in general: There were 120 million to 150 million TRB reads altogether, and each library had about 1.5 +/- 0.3 million of them. General study findings and limits: Naive cells positive for CXCR3 carried more hydrophobic TRB CDR3s than CXCR3-negative ones. TRB CDR3 properties were used to infer TCR strength, and surface CD5 was comparable between naive subsets. Memory CD8+ cells showed much lower diversity, while both naive subsets were comparably high. The study found CXCR3 expression partially decreased after cryopreservation and ran most assays on fresh PBMCs.

This clonotype counts as medium-sized by frequency. Antigen: not known. UMI labels and 5' RACE were used to prepare the TRB cDNA libraries. No DNA is given; TCRdb re-called the 5' RACE reads and lists each CDR3 protein once. Recorded for this sample: roughly 7,300 distinct CDR3 sequences. This sequence was found in a human donor in good health. Some clones in this sample may be carry-over from other donors' samples. Input material: naive CXCR3+ CD8+ T cells from blood. The subset denotes: CD45RO-CCR7+CD27+CD95- naive CD8+ T cells expressing CXCR3 (TNR3+).

The CDR3 region is CSVVGRGYEQYF. This chain connects TRBV29-1 to TRBJ2-7; TCRdb reports TRBD1, a call that lacks DNA to check it against. The CDR3 extends over 12 amino acids. Germline V gives CDR1 SQVTM, CDR2 ANQGSEA.